This T cell receptor (beta chain) was sequenced in a study of blood T cells in healthy people across ages. This clonotype was picked up a small number of times. A second PCR of about 6 to 11 cycles used a sample-barcoded 5' primer and a J-beta primer mix. Each CDR3 protein gets one entry after TCRdb re-called the 5' RACE reads with MiXCR. The sample contains approximately 1,700,000 distinct CDR3 sequences, about two fifths of which appear only once. In germline, CDR1 is SGHRS, CDR2 YFSETQ. V was pared by 2 bases and J by 7 bases, with 9 bases between. The CDR3 runs 12 residues. Russia was home to the donors, healthy Caucasian individuals aged roughly 6 to 100.

V is TRBV5-1 and J is TRBJ1-1; no reliable D call. What was sequenced was blood. This TCR was sampled from a human donor in good health. CDR3 sequence (DNA): TGCGCCAGCAGCTTACGTTGGGGTGAAGCTTTCTTT. It is translated as CASSLRWGEAFF.